Each of the 23 T cell receptor beta chains below was sequenced from the same sample in a study of T cells in Graves' hyperthyroidism and ophthalmopathy. RNA transcripts served as the template for amplifying TCR beta CDR3 regions. Carried out on the TCR CDR3, a first-round RT-PCR used the HTBI primer set. One entry per CDR3 protein, called by TCRdb with MiXCR from the multiplex PCR reads. The table has around 600,000 distinct CDR3 sequences, approximately 15% seen once. The sample consisted of blood. The receptors shown here come from a woman in her late teens or twenties with Graves' ophthalmopathy.

This clonotype appeared many times. The chain carries TRBV6-5 and TRBJ2-7; D might be TRBD1 (6 bases). The V and J ends lost 0 bases and 2 bases respectively, with 11 bases between them. In germline, CDR1 is MNHEY, CDR2 SVGAGI. The CDR3 extends over 15 amino acids. CDR3 loop: CASSYSPGDPYEQYF. In nucleotides, the CDR3 is TGTGCCAGCAGTTACTCACCAGGGGATCCCTACGAGCAGTACTTC.

At least ten counts were recorded for this clonotype. The chain couples TRBV27 to TRBJ2-2, with D possibly being TRBD2 (6 bases). The V and J ends lost 4 bases and 1 base respectively, with 13 bases between them. There are 16 residues in the CDR3. Germline V gene sequence: CDR1 MNHEY, CDR2 SMNVEV (reference sequence). The CDR3 loop reads CASSSRDSMNTGELFF. In nucleotides, the CDR3 is TGTGCCAGCAGTTCCCGGGACTCCATGAACACCGGGGAGCTGTTTTTT.

This clonotype has more than one count but fewer than ten. This CDR3 reads CASTPWVDSGNTIYF. The CDR3, as DNA: TGTGCCAGCACTCCTTGGGTGGACTCTGGAAACACCATATATTTT. The rearrangement uses TRBV6-1 and TRBJ1-3, with D unresolved. Germline CDR1 is MNHNS and CDR2 is SASEGT. The CDR3 is made up of 15 amino acids. Trimming took off 7 bases at V and 0 bases at J, with 13 bases between the two ends.

In this sample, this clonotype turned up a few times. The chain couples TRBV9 to TRBJ2-3; 12 bases are a match to TRBD2. Losses at the gene ends were 1 base for V and 5 bases for J; bases not matched to a gene: 5. The germline CDR1 and CDR2 sequences are SGDLS and YYNGEE. This CDR3 comprises 16 residues. CDR3 sequence (DNA): TGTGCCAGCAGCGTACTAGCGGGAGGGCCGAAAGATACGCAGTATTTT. Its translation: CASSVLAGGPKDTQYF.

This clonotype has a count of ten or more. The CDR3 protein is CASSLDGSVYYNEQFF. Here the CDR3 DNA reads TGTGCCAGCAGCTTAGATGGGAGCGTATACTACAATGAGCAGTTCTTC. The rearrangement joins TRBV11-3 to TRBJ2-1; weak D call: TRBD2 (5 bases). The CDR3 covers 16 residues. Deletions cut 0 bases from V and 3 bases from J, with 12 bases between. CDR1 SGHNT and CDR2 YENEEA come from the germline V gene.

This clonotype was counted many times. The V and J genes are TRBV24-1 and TRBJ2-1; 8 bases line up with TRBD2. CDR3 length: 16 residues. Germline V CDR1 and CDR2: KGHDR, SFDVKD. V was pared by 5 bases and J by 4 bases, with 9 bases of the junction left unmatched. This chain's CDR3 is CATSGGTRLNYNEQFF. The CDR3 DNA reads as TGTGCCACCAGTGGGGGGACTAGACTAAATTACAATGAGCAGTTCTTC.

This clonotype was picked up a small number of times. The chain is built from TRBV18 and TRBJ1-5; no definite D call. The length of the CDR3 is 16 residues. Between the trimmed V and J ends, which lost 1 base and 1 base, there was a span of 11 bases. The V gene's germline CDR1 is KGHSH and CDR2 LQKENI. CDR3 DNA sequence: TGTGCCAGCTCACCACGAGAAGTGAGGAGCAATCAGCCCCAGCATTTT. Translated: CASSPREVRSNQPQHF. The full variable domain, rest sourced from reference TRBV18 and TRBJ1-5, is NAGVMQNPRHLVRRRGQEARLRCSPMKGHSHVYWYRQLPEEGLKFMVYLQKENIIDESGMPKERFSAEFPKEGPSILRIQQVVRGDSAAYFCASSPREVRSNQPQHFGDGTRLSIL.

This clonotype was seen a few times. The CDR3 DNA follows: TGCGCCAGCAGCCAAGATGAGCGGGGGAACACCGGGGAGCTGTTTTTT. Its protein is CASSQDERGNTGELFF. V gene TRBV4-1 combines with J gene TRBJ2-2; 7 bases fit TRBD2. J gave up 1 base and V 0 bases, and 2 bases lay outside the gene matches. CDR1 and CDR2 from the germline V gene are MGHRA and YSYEKL. The CDR3 is made up of 16 amino acids.

The chain carries TRBV6-1 and TRBJ2-2; 14 positions agree with TRBD2. J gave up 5 bases and V 5 bases, and 10 bases lay outside the gene matches. The CDR3 runs 18 residues. Germline values: CDR1 MNHNS, CDR2 SASEGT. The chain's CDR3 is CASSLRLAGGPGTGELFF. The DNA for the CDR3 is TGTGCCAGCAGTCTAAGACTAGCGGGAGGGCCAGGGACCGGGGAGCTGTTTTTT.

This clonotype was seen ten or more times. V gene TRBV7-6 combines with J gene TRBJ2-7; TRBD2 agrees at 9 bases. Per germline, CDR1 SGHVS and CDR2 FNYEAQ. The CDR3 has 15 amino acids. The V and J ends lost 0 bases and 4 bases, in that order; junction bases with no gene match: 4. The CDR3 DNA reads as TGTGCCAGCAGCTTAGCTCTAGCGGGGAATTACGAGCAGTACTTC. Protein sequence: CASSLALAGNYEQYF.

This clonotype was seen many times. The J gene is TRBJ1-2, the V gene TRBV7-9, with D uncertain. Germline-derived CDR1 and CDR2 are SEHNR and FQNEAQ (reference sequence). The CDR3 is made up of 13 amino acids. Trimming removed 1 base at V and 8 bases at J, with 11 bases between. In DNA form, the CDR3 reads TGTGCCAGCAGCTTAGATGATTACACCGGCTACACCTTC. This encodes CASSLDDYTGYTF.

This clonotype was seen many times. The V gene is TRBV28, the J gene TRBJ1-4; D ambiguous. This CDR3 contains 14 residues. CDR1 is MDHEN and CDR2 is SYDVKM in the germline V gene. V was trimmed by 10 bases and J by 4 bases, leaving 16 bases between them. The chain's CDR3 is CATRSGALNEKLFF. The CDR3 bases are TGTGCCACCAGATCAGGCGCACTTAATGAAAAACTGTTTTTT.

This sequence joins TRBV25-1 and TRBJ1-3, with 9 nucleotides matching TRBD1. V gave up 8 bases and J gave up 0 bases; unmatched junction bases: 17. The germline V gene encodes CDR1 MGHDK and CDR2 SYGVNS. CDR3 length: 19 amino acids. This chain's CDR3 is CASSHPGQGALSSGNTIYF. CDR3 DNA sequence: TGTGCCAGCTCACACCCGGGACAGGGTGCTCTAAGCTCTGGAAACACCATATATTTT.

This clonotype was seen ten or more times. The chain links TRBV28 to TRBJ2-7; 11 positions match TRBD1. With 3 bases clipped from V and 6 bases from J, the junction kept 4 bases outside the gene matches. The CDR3 has 14 amino acids. Germline assignment: CDR1 MDHEN and CDR2 SYDVKM. The CDR3 region is CASSFIGTGGEQYF. The CDR3 DNA reads TGTGCCAGCAGTTTTATCGGGACAGGGGGCGAGCAGTACTTC.

This clonotype appeared many times. This sequence joins TRBV6-2 or TRBV6-3 and TRBJ2-3; D is unclear. Germline CDR1 reads MNHEY; CDR2 reads SVGEGT. The ends were cut back, 0 bases at V and 6 bases at J, with 10 bases in the middle. The CDR3 is 14 amino acids. The CDR3 sequence: CASSYSAPPDTQYF. Here the CDR3 DNA reads TGTGCCAGCAGTTACTCGGCACCCCCGGATACGCAGTATTTT.

The genes are TRBV19 and TRBJ2-7; the match to TRBD1 covers 10 bases. CDR3 size: 16 residues. Losses at the gene ends were 5 bases for V and 6 bases for J; bases not matched to a gene: 13. CDR1 LNHDA and CDR2 SQIVND come from the germline V gene (reference sequence). The CDR3 bases are TGTGCCAGTAGTGTCCGACAGGGGGCTGGTCAAGGCGAGCAGTACTTC. Amino acid sequence: CASSVRQGAGQGEQYF.

At least ten counts were recorded for this clonotype. The rearrangement links TRBV11-2 to TRBJ2-7, with D perhaps assigned TRBD1 or TRBD2 (6 bases each). The germline CDR1 and CDR2 sequences are SGHAT and FQNNGV. V dropped 0 bases and J dropped 6 bases, with 12 bases sitting between them. The CDR3 sequence is 14 residues long. The CDR3 loop is CASSLDQWGAEQYF. DNA of the CDR3: TGTGCCAGCAGCTTAGATCAGTGGGGGGCCGAGCAGTACTTC.

This clonotype has ten or more counts. The chain employs TRBV30 and TRBJ2-1; the match to TRBD2 covers 10 bases. The CDR3 runs 15 residues. V lost 0 bases, J lost 10 bases, and 9 bases stayed unmatched. Germline V CDR1 and CDR2: GTSNPN, SVGIG (reference sequence). DNA for the CDR3: TGTGCCTGGAGTGTACTAGCGGGATTAGGGGGGGAGCAGTTCTTC. Protein product: CAWSVLAGLGGEQFF.

This clonotype has a count of ten or more. The chain links TRBV12-3 or TRBV12-4 to TRBJ2-7; 8 bases line up with TRBD1. The J segment lost 0 bases and the V segment lost 5 bases, leaving 3 bases of the junction unmatched. This CDR3 is built from 14 residues. The CDR3 reads CASSRQGASYEQYF. The CDR3 region has the DNA TGTGCCAGCAGTCGCCAGGGGGCCTCCTACGAGCAGTACTTC.

V and J are TRBV6-6 and TRBJ2-1; 7 nucleotides align to TRBD1. The CDR3 covers 14 residues. The V gene end was trimmed by 2 bases and the J gene end by 6 bases; junction bases not matched to a gene: 4. Germline CDR1 MNHNY, CDR2 SVGAGI (reference sequence). CDR3 nucleotide sequence: TGTGCCAGCAGTTACCGACAGGGTCGCAATGAGCAGTTCTTC. Its protein product is CASSYRQGRNEQFF.

This clonotype was counted only a few times. This sequence joins TRBV6-2 or TRBV6-3 and TRBJ2-1, with 9 bases identical to TRBD2. The germline gives CDR1 MNHEY, CDR2 SVGEGT. The V gene end was trimmed by 9 bases and the J gene end by 5 bases; junction bases not matched to a gene: 11. This CDR3 has 15 residues. The CDR3 bases are TGTGCCAGTCGCCTGGGGGCGGGAGGGCACAATGAGCAGTTCTTC. As protein: CASRLGAGGHNEQFF.

V and J are TRBV19 and TRBJ2-1, with 9 bases that match TRBD2. V was clipped by 4 bases and J by 13 bases; unmatched bases: 5. CDR3 length: 12 amino acids. Germline V CDR1 and CDR2: LNHDA, SQIVND (reference sequence). CDR3 in amino acids: CASSRVAGVQFF. CDR3 in DNA: TGTGCCAGTAGTAGAGTAGCGGGAGTACAGTTCTTC.

Of note for this clonotype: An end of the junction differs from the germline gene, which may be a read error. The rearrangement joins TRBV11-1 to TRBJ2-1; TRBD2 matches 13 bases. This CDR3 is 17 amino acids long. Germline lookup yields CDR1 SGHAT and CDR2 FQDESV (reference sequence). In DNA, the CDR3 is TGCGCCAGCAGCCCCGGGACTAGCGGGACCCGATACAATGAGCAGTTCTTC. Translation: CASSPGTSGTRYNEQFF.